This TCR beta chain stems from a study of blood T cells in healthy people across ages. Findings of the study overall: Age showed a roughly linear inverse relationship with TCR beta diversity per million T cells. The study regarded diversity estimates from one million T cells as underestimates.

Peripheral blood, ten milliliters per donor, was collected. Germline lookup yields CDR1 SGDLS and CDR2 YYNGEE. The CDR3 sequence is 13 residues long. The junction had 2 bases not matched to a gene; V was cut back by 5 bases and J by 7 bases. A remark on this clonotype: Its antigen is still unknown.

Using a J-beta primer mix together with a sample-barcoded 5' primer, a second PCR was run for about 6 to 11 cycles. Sequencing recovered at least 3 million CDR3-containing paired-end reads from each sample. TCRdb analysed the 5' RACE reads with MiXCR anew, one entry per CDR3 protein. This table has roughly 1.6 million distinct CDR3 sequences, about 35% appearing once. What was sequenced was blood. The chain employs TRBV9 and TRBJ2-3; 12 bases are shared with TRBD2. This TCR came from a woman between 25 and 40 years old in good health. CDR3 sequence: CASRGLAGNTQYF. CDR3 DNA sequence: TGTGCCAGCAGAGGACTAGCGGGGAATACGCAGTATTTT.